The source of this TCR beta chain is a study of control samples from healthy donors and cancer patients (TCRdb year 2020). Library preparation used the immunoSEQ multiplex PCR assay. Held by TCRdb, this immuneACCESS table contains in-frame sequences only and omits some clones. Under half of the omission traces to an unresolved V gene where checked; the cause of the rest is unknown. The sample table shows 98,000 or so clones, and around 80% are seen once. Approximately 7% of the sample rests with the top ten. According to the germline V gene, CDR1 reads SGHRS and CDR2 reads YFSETQ. V loses 0 bases at its end and J loses 4 bases; junction bases beyond the gene matches: 3. The CDR3 spans 14 residues, from the cysteine through the phenylalanine. Of the read, only the CDR3 DNA is kept; its 42 bases are in frame from base 1. The table lists this clone with a few counts. This clone's antigen is unknown. Base qualities were left out, and no much larger clone turns up one base away.

The specimen sequenced was blood. The chain couples TRBV5-1 to TRBJ2-5; TRBD1 aligns with 7 central bases. This TCR was recovered from a young man in good health. The CDR3 sequence is CASSLEGGRETQYF. The DNA is TGCGCCAGCAGCTTGGAAGGGGGCCGAGAGACCCAGTACTTC.